The 23 T cell receptor beta chains given below trace back to one sample, sequenced in a study of blood T cell repertoires in COVID-19. Profiling relied on immunoSEQ multiplex PCR, and the TCRdb table lists in-frame clones only, not all of them. Of roughly 400,000 clones listed, 87% are singletons. Input material: PBMCs or T cells enriched from blood (not recorded which). These receptors originate from a woman aged 45-65 years who had recovered from COVID-19.

The chain carries TRBV4-1 and TRBJ2-7; D may be TRBD1 (6 bases). The CDR3 has 15 amino acids. The V and J ends lost 1 base and 2 bases respectively, with 12 bases between them. Looked up from germline, CDR1 is MGHRA and CDR2 is YSYEKL. The CDR3 here is CASSQGLGAPYEQYF. The CDR3 nucleotides are TGCGCCAGCAGCCAAGGGTTGGGGGCCCCCTACGAGCAGTACTTC.

This chain uses TRBV18 with TRBJ1-2, with D tentatively TRBD1 (6 bases). CDR1 is KGHSH, CDR2 LQKENI, per germline. V was cut by 3 bases and J by 4 bases, with 18 bases left in between. The CDR3 is 16 residues long. The CDR3 nucleotides are TGTGCCAGCTCACCCCAGGACAGCCCTTCATTCTATGGCTACACCTTC. It is translated as CASSPQDSPSFYGYTF.

This clone appeared a single time. V is TRBV28 and J is TRBJ1-1; 9 nucleotides line up with TRBD1. The CDR3 is 17 amino acids. The V gene end was trimmed by 5 bases and the J gene end by 0 bases; junction bases not matched to a gene: 10. Germline values: CDR1 MDHEN, CDR2 SYDVKM. For the CDR3, the DNA is TGTGCCAGCAGTGGGACCGGGACAGGGTTTATGAACACTGAAGCTTTCTTT. This translates into CASSGTGTGFMNTEAFF.

The V gene is TRBV25-1, the J gene TRBJ1-4; a possible D gene is TRBD1 (6 bases). The CDR3 is made up of 18 amino acids. Germline V lookup: CDR1 MGHDK, CDR2 SYGVNS. V was clipped by 6 bases and J by 5 bases, with 25 bases between them. Here the CDR3 reads CASSPPGGGQSPNEKLFF. CDR3 bases: TGTGCCAGCAGCCCCCCGGGGGGTGGACAGAGTCCGAATGAAAAACTGTTTTTT.

The rearrangement links TRBV27 to TRBJ1-1; 10 bases are a match to TRBD1. The CDR3 runs 15 residues. In germline, CDR1 is MNHEY, CDR2 SMNVEV (reference sequence). V dropped 5 bases and J dropped 5; count of bases not matched to a gene: 8. CDR3 sequence reads: CASSLYRDRGTEAFF. The DNA for the CDR3 is TGTGCCAGCAGTCTCTACCGGGACAGGGGAACTGAAGCTTTCTTT.

The genes are TRBV10-3 and TRBJ2-2, with D possibly matching TRBD1 (5 bases). The germline gives CDR1 ENHRY, CDR2 SYGVKD. The V end was cut by 0 bases, the J end by 7 bases, with 15 bases between. The CDR3 loop spans 16 amino acids. CDR3: CAISESGQGFGGELFF. CDR3 sequence (DNA): TGTGCCATCAGTGAGTCTGGTCAGGGTTTTGGCGGGGAGCTGTTTTTT.

The V gene is TRBV2, the J gene TRBJ1-3, with D maybe TRBD1 (6 bases). The CDR3 extends over 16 amino acids. The V gene's germline CDR1 is SNHLY and CDR2 FYNNEI. Between the trimmed V and J ends, which lost 6 bases and 0 bases, there was a span of 15 bases. The CDR3 spells CASSSDSPRSGNTIYF. The CDR3 DNA reads TGTGCCAGCAGCTCGGACAGTCCTCGCTCTGGAAACACCATATATTTT.

The V gene is TRBV28, the J gene TRBJ1-1; 7 bases map to TRBD1. J gave up 0 bases and V 2 bases, and 3 bases lay outside the gene matches. Germline loops: CDR1 MDHEN, CDR2 SYDVKM. The CDR3 is 15 amino acids. The CDR3 DNA follows: TGTGCCAGCAGTTTAAACACAGGGGTGAACACTGAAGCTTTCTTT. It is translated as CASSLNTGVNTEAFF. The full variable domain, completed using reference TRBV28 and TRBJ1-1, is DVKVTQSSRYLVKRTGEKVFLECVQDMDHENMFWYRQDPGLGLRLIYFSYDVKMKEKGDIPEGYSVSREKKERFSLILESASTNQTSMYLCASSLNTGVNTEAFFGQGTRLTVV.

The chain is built from TRBV18 and TRBJ2-3; tentatively, D is TRBD1 (5 bases). This CDR3 is 13 amino acids long. V was cut by 5 bases and J by 10 bases, with 16 bases left in between. CDR1 is KGHSH, CDR2 LQKENI, per germline. In nucleotides, the CDR3 is TGTGCCAGCTCATCGGACGCTCCAGGGTCGCAGTATTTT. This translates into CASSSDAPGSQYF.

This chain connects TRBV19 to TRBJ1-5, with a possible D match to TRBD1 (6 bases). Germline CDR1 and CDR2: LNHDA and SQIVND (reference sequence). CDR3 length equals 15 residues. V dropped 6 bases and J dropped 0 bases, with 12 bases sitting between them. This CDR3 is CASSPTGSSNQPQHF. In DNA, the CDR3 is TGTGCCAGTAGCCCAACAGGGAGTAGCAATCAGCCCCAGCATTTT.

V is TRBV6-5 and J is TRBJ2-7, with D perhaps matching TRBD2 (7 bases). Trimming cost V 2 bases and J 5 bases, with 13 bases left between them. CDR3 length equals 14 residues. Germline-derived CDR1 and CDR2 are MNHEY and SVGAGI. The CDR3 protein is CASSYAAGADEQYF. DNA of the CDR3: TGTGCCAGCAGTTACGCCGCGGGGGCGGACGAGCAGTACTTC.

This chain joins TRBV28 and TRBJ1-1; D gene unclear. Germline lookup yields CDR1 MDHEN and CDR2 SYDVKM. The ends were cut back, 4 bases at V and 6 bases at J, with 24 bases in the middle. The CDR3 spans 17 residues. The CDR3 loop is CASSSLAGLVVGPEAFF. The CDR3 DNA reads TGTGCCAGCAGTTCCCTCGCCGGTCTCGTGGTGGGCCCTGAAGCTTTCTTT.

V and J are TRBV5-4 and TRBJ2-7, with 7 bases identical to TRBD2. In germline, CDR1 is SGHNT, CDR2 YYREEE (reference sequence). CDR3 size: 15 residues. Germline trimming cut 3 bases from V and 1 base from J; bases unmatched to any gene: 7. In nucleotides, the CDR3 is TGTGCCAGCAGCTACCTAGCGGACCCATCCTACGAGCAGTACTTC. This translates into CASSYLADPSYEQYF.

The gene calls are TRBV7-9 and TRBJ1-6; D not certain. Trimming pared 5 bases from V and 7 bases from J, leaving 12 bases between. The CDR3 runs 14 residues. Germline CDR1 is SEHNR and CDR2 is FQNEAQ (reference sequence). CDR3 in DNA: TGTGCCAGCAGCATCAACCTAAGCAATTCACCCCTCCACTTT. It yields the protein CASSINLSNSPLHF.

V is TRBV7-2 and J is TRBJ1-5; no definite D call. This CDR3 comprises 14 residues. Trimming cost V 2 bases and J 3 bases, with 8 bases left between them. Germline V gene data show CDR1 as SGHTA and CDR2 as FQGNSA. In DNA form, the CDR3 reads TGTGCCAGCAGCTTAACTGGGCTCAATCAGCCCCAGCATTTT. Its protein is CASSLTGLNQPQHF.

The chain is built from TRBV4-3 and TRBJ1-2; D gene uncertain. CDR3 length: 17 residues. Trimming pared 2 bases from V and 1 base from J, leaving 17 bases between. From germline, CDR1 is LGHNA and CDR2 YSLEER. The CDR3 DNA sequence: TGCGCCAGCAGCCAATTGGCCGGTTCGGAGTATAACTATGGCTACACCTTC. Residues: CASSQLAGSEYNYGYTF.

This chain connects TRBV6-4 to TRBJ2-5; 7 bases agree with TRBD2. Germline V gene data show CDR1 as MRHNA and CDR2 as SNTAGT. J lost 3 bases, V lost 11 bases, and 12 bases had no gene match. The CDR3 is 14 amino acids. CDR3 in amino acids: CALPGGDRKETQYF. Written as DNA, the CDR3 is TGTGCCTTACCGGGGGGAGATCGAAAAGAGACCCAGTACTTC.

DNA of the CDR3: TGTGCCAGCAGTTCTGGCCGGCCTTTCACGGTTCGCGGTTATTTT. Translated, it gives CASSSGRPFTVRGYF. The chain employs TRBV6-5 and TRBJ2-3; D not certain. V shed 4 bases and J shed 15 bases, with 26 bases lying between them. The CDR3 runs 15 residues. CDR1 and CDR2 (germline): MNHEY, SVGAGI.

V and J are TRBV3-1 (or the pseudogene TRBV3-2) and TRBJ2-1, with TRBD1 as a possible D gene (5 bases). The CDR3 has 17 residues. CDR1 LGHDT and CDR2 YNNKEL come from the germline V gene (reference sequence). The V end was cut by 1 base, the J end by 3 bases, with 16 bases between. The CDR3 coding sequence is TGTGCCAGCAGCCAAGGATTTTTCGACAGACTCTACAATGAGCAGTTCTTC. It encodes CASSQGFFDRLYNEQFF.

The genes are TRBV28 and TRBJ1-1; 9 bases fit TRBD1. CDR3 size: 11 residues. V shed 9 bases, J shed 10 bases, and the junction held 6 bases outside the gene matches. Germline V gene sequence: CDR1 MDHEN, CDR2 SYDVKM. CDR3 amino acids: CASHRGRSAFF. The CDR3 nucleotides read TGTGCCAGTCACAGGGGGCGTTCAGCTTTCTTT.

Only one count was recorded for this clone. The chain has TRBV27 and TRBJ2-5; 9 positions agree with TRBD1. V was pared by 4 bases and J by 4 bases, with 7 bases of the junction left unmatched. CDR1 and CDR2 from the germline V gene are MNHEY and SMNVEV (reference sequence). The CDR3 loop spans 15 amino acids. In nucleotides, the CDR3 is TGTGCCAGCAGTTGGACAGGGGAATGGGGAGAGACCCAGTACTTC. Protein product: CASSWTGEWGETQYF.

This chain links TRBV4-1 with TRBJ1-2; unclear D gene. The V end was cut by 4 bases, the J end by 5 bases, with 11 bases between. This CDR3 is built from 13 residues. The germline V gene encodes CDR1 MGHRA and CDR2 YSYEKL. In DNA, the CDR3 is TGCGCCAGCAGCCTTAGACGGGAATATGGCTACACCTTC. Residues: CASSLRREYGYTF.

V usage is TRBV5-8 and J usage is TRBJ1-5; D is perhaps TRBD1 (6 bases). Trimming removed 2 bases from V and 3 bases from J, with 12 bases in between. The CDR3 contains 15 residues. Germline V lookup: CDR1 SGHTS, CDR2 YDEGEE. The CDR3 protein is CASSFRGAYNQPQHF. CDR3 coding DNA: TGTGCCAGCAGCTTTCGGGGGGCTTACAATCAGCCCCAGCATTTT.